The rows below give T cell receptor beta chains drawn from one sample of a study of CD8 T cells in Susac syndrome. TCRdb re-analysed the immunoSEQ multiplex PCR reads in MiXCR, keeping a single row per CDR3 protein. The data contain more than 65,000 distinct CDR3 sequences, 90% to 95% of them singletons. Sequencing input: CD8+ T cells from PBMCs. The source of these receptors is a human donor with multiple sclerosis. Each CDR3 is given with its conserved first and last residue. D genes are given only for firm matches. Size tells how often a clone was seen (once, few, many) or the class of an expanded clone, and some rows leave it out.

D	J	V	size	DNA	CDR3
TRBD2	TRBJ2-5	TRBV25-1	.	TGTGCCAGCAGTCCTAAAGCGGGGGCGCAAGAGACCCAGTACTTC	CASSPKAGAQETQYF
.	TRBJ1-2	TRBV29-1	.	TGCAGCGTTGCTTCCGGGACGGGGGGCTACACCTTC	CSVASGTGGYTF
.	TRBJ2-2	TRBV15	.	TGTGCCACCAGAGACCGCCGGAACACCGGGGAGCTGTTTTTT	CATRDRRNTGELFF
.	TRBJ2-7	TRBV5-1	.	TGCGCCAGACAGGGACCCTACGAGCAGTACTTC	CARQGPYEQYF
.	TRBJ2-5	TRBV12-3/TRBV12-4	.	TGTGCCAGCAGTTTAGAAGGATTCTCACCGCAAGAGACCCAGTACTTC	CASSLEGFSPQETQYF
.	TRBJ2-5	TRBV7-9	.	TGTGCCAGCAGCCCCGGAGGTGAAGAGACCCAGTACTTC	CASSPGGEETQYF
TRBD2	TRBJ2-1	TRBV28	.	TGTGCCAGCAGTAAGCGGGGGTTCTACAATGAGCAGTTCTTC	CASSKRGFYNEQFF
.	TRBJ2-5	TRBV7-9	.	TGTGCCAGCAGCCAACGGACAGTTGAAGAGACCCAGTACTTC	CASSQRTVEETQYF
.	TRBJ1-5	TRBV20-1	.	TGCAGTGCTAGAGATGGGGTACGCAATCAGCCCCAGCATTTT	CSARDGVRNQPQHF
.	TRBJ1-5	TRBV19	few	TGTGCCAGTAGTTTAGGGCCTAGCAATCAGCCCCAGCATTTT	CASSLGPSNQPQHF
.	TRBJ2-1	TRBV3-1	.	TGTGCCAGCAGCCGGGGAGCCCATGAGCAGTTCTTC	CASSRGAHEQFF
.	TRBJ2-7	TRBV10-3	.	TGTGCCATCAGTGAGTCAGTCGAACGGGCCTACGAGCAGTACTTC	CAISESVERAYEQYF
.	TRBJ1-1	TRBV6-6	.	TGTGCCAGCATCTTTGTCCCGAACACTGAAGCTTTCTTT	CASIFVPNTEAFF